Below, 20 T cell receptor beta chains from the same sample are listed, as sequenced in a study of blood T cell repertoires in COVID-19. Sequencing used immunoSEQ multiplex PCR; TCRdb keeps in-frame clones, though not all of them. This table has under 250,000 clones, approximately 80% appearing once. Specimen: PBMCs or T cells enriched from blood (not recorded which). Source of these receptors: a woman aged 55-69 years who had recovered from COVID-19.

This chain links TRBV2 with TRBJ2-3; 8 bases are a match to TRBD2. The CDR3 runs 17 residues. The germline V gene encodes CDR1 SNHLY and CDR2 FYNNEI. After removal of 6 bases from V and 4 bases from J, the junction contained 15 bases not matched to a gene. CDR3 in amino acids: CASSARAVAGGADTQYF. The CDR3 coding sequence is TGTGCCAGCAGCGCCCGGGCAGTGGCGGGAGGCGCAGATACGCAGTATTTT.

This chain links TRBV3-1 (or the pseudogene TRBV3-2) with TRBJ2-3; TRBD1 is a possible D gene (6 bases). The CDR3 runs to 15 residues. V shed 2 bases and J shed 2 bases, with 11 bases lying between them. Germline V gene data show CDR1 as LGHDT and CDR2 as YNNKEL (reference sequence). CDR3 sequence reads: CASSQWDKSTDTQYF. As DNA, the CDR3 is TGTGCCAGCAGCCAATGGGACAAGTCCACAGATACGCAGTATTTT.

A single count supports this clone. The V gene is TRBV4-1, the J gene TRBJ2-6, with D perhaps matching TRBD1 (6 bases). CDR3 length equals 15 residues. Deletions cut 3 bases from V and 1 base from J, with 7 bases between. In germline, CDR1 is MGHRA, CDR2 YSYEKL. The CDR3: CASSHTGSGANVLTF. The CDR3 region has the DNA TGCGCCAGCAGCCATACAGGGTCTGGGGCCAACGTCCTGACTTTC.

V and J are TRBV29-1 and TRBJ2-1; D uncertain. Trimming left V 3 bases short and J 8 bases short, with 17 bases between. The CDR3 totals 14 residues. Germline V CDR1 and CDR2: SQVTM, ANQGSEA. The CDR3 DNA sequence: TGCAGCGTTGAGTCTTGGCCATTTGGTTATGAGCAGTTCTTC. It specifies CSVESWPFGYEQFF.

The chain is built from TRBV18 and TRBJ2-7, with a weak D call TRBD2 (6 bases). Deletions cut 4 bases from V and 1 base from J, with 11 bases between. The germline CDR1 and CDR2 sequences are KGHSH and LQKENI. The CDR3 sequence is 14 residues long. Here the CDR3 reads CASSLAEISYEQYF. DNA for the CDR3: TGTGCCAGCTCACTAGCGGAGATTTCCTACGAGCAGTACTTC.

The V and J genes are TRBV4-1 and TRBJ2-3; unclear D gene. This CDR3 contains 13 residues. V was clipped by 1 base and J by 6 bases, with 8 bases between them. CDR1 is MGHRA, CDR2 YSYEKL, per germline. In DNA, the CDR3 is TGCGCCAGCAGCCAAGTCTCCGGGGATACGCAGTATTTT. Its translation: CASSQVSGDTQYF.

The chain combines TRBV6-1 with TRBJ1-5; D unclear. Germline V gene sequence: CDR1 MNHNS, CDR2 SASEGT. Trimming pared 0 bases from V and 3 bases from J, leaving 9 bases between. This CDR3 spans 15 amino acids. The CDR3 DNA sequence: TGTGCCAGCAGTGAAGCGGGCCGGTTCAATCAGCCCCAGCATTTT. This encodes CASSEAGRFNQPQHF.

The chain combines TRBV3-1 (or the pseudogene TRBV3-2) with TRBJ2-1, with 14 bases lining up with TRBD2. There are 18 residues in the CDR3. Per the germline V gene, CDR1 is LGHDT and CDR2 is YNNKEL (reference sequence). V was pared by 3 bases and J by 7 bases, with 11 bases of the junction left unmatched. The CDR3 loop reads CASSQNTGTSGRSNEQFF. In nucleotides, the CDR3 is TGTGCCAGCAGCCAGAATACCGGGACTAGCGGGAGATCAAATGAGCAGTTCTTC.

The rearrangement uses TRBV27 and TRBJ1-6, with a possible D match to TRBD1 (6 bases). The CDR3 is 16 amino acids. Germline V CDR1 and CDR2: MNHEY, SMNVEV (reference sequence). The ends were cut back, 0 bases at V and 6 bases at J, with 12 bases in the middle. The CDR3 spells CASSLSRGEGNSPLHF. For the CDR3, the DNA is TGTGCCAGCAGTTTATCCAGGGGTGAGGGTAATTCACCCCTCCACTTT.

The chain carries TRBV7-2 and TRBJ2-7; 7 nucleotides align to TRBD1. The CDR3 is made up of 15 amino acids. Germline V gene data show CDR1 as SGHTA and CDR2 as FQGNSA. V dropped 4 bases and J dropped 2; count of bases not matched to a gene: 8. As DNA, the CDR3 is TGTGCCAGCAGCTCCCGATGGGACAGCACCTACGAGCAGTACTTC. This encodes CASSSRWDSTYEQYF.

The CDR3 is CASSRGGASFF. DNA for the CDR3: TGTGCCAGCAGCCGCGGGGGGGCGAGTTTCTTT. This chain links TRBV3-1 (or the pseudogene TRBV3-2) with TRBJ1-1, with D tentatively TRBD1 (6 bases). V was pared by 4 bases and J by 13 bases, with 13 bases between. The germline CDR1 and CDR2 sequences are LGHDT and YNNKEL (reference sequence). This CDR3 region has 11 residues.

V and J are TRBV14 and TRBJ1-2, with D unresolved. The CDR3 extends over 14 amino acids. V shed 4 bases and J shed 3 bases, with 12 bases lying between them. Germline V gene data show CDR1 as SGHDN and CDR2 as FVKESK. CDR3 DNA: TGTGCCAGCAGCCCAACCCAGGCCTACTATGGCTACACCTTC. Protein sequence: CASSPTQAYYGYTF.

The V call is TRBV7-8, the J call TRBJ1-6; 10 bases fit TRBD1. The CDR3 is 13 amino acids. CDR1 and CDR2 from the germline V gene are SGHVS and FQNEAQ. Losses at the gene ends were 10 bases for V and 10 bases for J; bases not matched to a gene: 7. The CDR3 spells CATGDRGRSPLHF. In DNA, the CDR3 is TGTGCCACCGGGGACAGGGGAAGGTCACCCCTCCACTTT.

The chain links TRBV5-4 to TRBJ1-6, with 8 nucleotides matching TRBD1. V was clipped by 2 bases and J by 7 bases; unmatched bases: 8. The CDR3 consists of 16 residues. CDR1 is SGHNT and CDR2 is YYREEE in the germline V gene (reference sequence). The CDR3 is CASSLDLGQENSPLHF. The CDR3 DNA follows: TGTGCCAGCAGCTTAGATCTGGGACAGGAGAATTCACCCCTCCACTTT. Complete variable domain (other parts from reference TRBV5-4 and TRBJ1-6): ETGVTQSPTHLIKTRGQQVTLRCSSQSGHNTVSWYQQALGQGPQFIFQYYREEENGRGNFPPRFSGLQFPNYSSELNVNALELDDSALYLCASSLDLGQENSPLHFGNGTRLTVT.

The chain is built from TRBV5-5 and TRBJ1-5; perhaps TRBD1 as D (6 bases). This CDR3 region has 15 residues. Germline-derived CDR1 and CDR2 are SGHKS and YYEKEE (reference sequence). Trimming took 2 bases from V and 9 from J, leaving 18 bases between them. In nucleotides, the CDR3 is TGTGCCAGCAGCTTTACCCCCGACAGGCTCGGGCCCCAGCATTTT. This encodes CASSFTPDRLGPQHF.

The chain has TRBV6-5 and TRBJ1-1, with D maybe TRBD1 (6 bases). The V end was cut by 7 bases, the J end by 3 bases, with 18 bases between. Looked up from germline, CDR1 is MNHEY and CDR2 is SVGAGI. The CDR3 runs to 15 residues. CDR3 coding DNA: TGTGCCAGCAATTTACGAGGGGGGGGAGACACTGAAGCTTTCTTT. Protein sequence: CASNLRGGGDTEAFF.

This clone was detected ten times or more. CDR3 DNA: TGTGCCAGCAGCTTAGAAAACAATGGTGAGCAGTTCTTC. Protein sequence: CASSLENNGEQFF. The chain uses TRBV11-2 and TRBJ2-1; D gene uncertain. The CDR3 loop spans 13 amino acids. CDR1 and CDR2 from the germline V gene are SGHAT and FQNNGV. The V end was cut by 0 bases, the J end by 9 bases, with 9 bases between.

The genes are TRBV6-6 and TRBJ1-1, with D possibly being TRBD1 (6 bases). Trimming took 2 bases from V and 5 from J, leaving 12 bases between them. This CDR3 spans 14 amino acids. Germline CDR1 and CDR2: MNHNY and SVGAGI (reference sequence). The CDR3, as DNA: TGTGCCAGCAGTTACGAGGGGGGGGGTACTGAAGCTTTCTTT. Translated: CASSYEGGGTEAFF.

This clone was counted only a few times. The chain joins TRBV6-5 to TRBJ1-2; D perhaps matches TRBD1 (5 bases). CDR1 MNHEY and CDR2 SVGAGI come from the germline V gene. V was cut by 0 bases and J by 4 bases, with 12 bases left in between. This CDR3 contains 15 residues. The CDR3: CASSYSTQGPYGYTF. CDR3 DNA sequence: TGTGCCAGCAGTTACTCGACCCAGGGCCCCTATGGCTACACCTTC.

This chain links TRBV11-2 with TRBJ1-1, with 8 nucleotides matching TRBD1. This CDR3 has 17 amino acids. CDR1 SGHAT and CDR2 FQNNGV come from the germline V gene. V was pared by 5 bases and J by 1 base, with 12 bases of the junction left unmatched. The CDR3 coding sequence is TGTGCCAGCAGCCTCGGACAGGGACCAAAAAAGAACACTGAAGCTTTCTTT. It specifies CASSLGQGPKKNTEAFF. Supplemented by reference TRBV11-2 and TRBJ1-1, the full variable domain reads EAGVAQSPRYKIIEKRQSVAFWCNPISGHATLYWYQQILGQGPKLLIQFQNNGVVDDSQLPKDRFSAERLKGVDSTLKIQPAKLEDSAVYLCASSLGQGPKKNTEAFFGQGTRLTVV.